The 20 T cell receptor beta chains below all came from one sample that was sequenced in a study of blood T cell repertoires in COVID-19. The repertoire was sequenced with immunoSEQ multiplex PCR; TCRdb's copy has only in-frame clones and lacks some. The sample contains 270,000 or so clones, approximately 81% of which appear only once. Sequencing was done on a sample of peripheral blood. Receptors originate from a woman between 18 and 30 years old with acute or convalescent COVID-19.

The chain employs TRBV18 and TRBJ2-3; D gene ambiguous. The CDR3 length is 15 residues. The germline V gene has CDR1 KGHSH and CDR2 LQKENI. Trimming cost V 6 bases and J 0 bases, with 13 bases left between them. The chain's CDR3 is CASSSVQTSTDTQYF. The CDR3 DNA sequence: TGTGCCAGCTCTTCCGTGCAGACTAGCACAGATACGCAGTATTTT.

This chain uses TRBV6-2 or TRBV6-3 with TRBJ1-6; 7 bases fit TRBD1. Germline lookup yields CDR1 MNHEY and CDR2 SVGEGT. The CDR3 contains 15 residues. V shed 2 bases and J 4 bases; nucleotides not matched to a gene: 2. CDR3 sequence reads: CASSYDREYNSPLHF. The CDR3 DNA sequence: TGTGCCAGCAGTTACGACAGGGAATATAATTCACCCCTCCACTTT.

V usage is TRBV5-6 and J usage is TRBJ1-6, with TRBD1 identical over 7 bases. The CDR3 totals 14 residues. V lost 1 base, J lost 8 bases, and 3 bases stayed unmatched. Germline V gene sequence: CDR1 SGHDT, CDR2 YYEEEE. CDR3 DNA: TGTGCCAGCAGCTTGTCACAGGGGCATTCACCCCTCCACTTT. Translating it yields CASSLSQGHSPLHF.

This rearrangement joins TRBV4-3 to TRBJ1-5; unclear D gene. V was shortened by 0 bases and J by 0 bases, with 3 bases between the two germline ends. CDR1 and CDR2 (germline): LGHNA, YSLEER. The length of the CDR3 is 14 residues. DNA for the CDR3: TGCGCCAGCAGCCAAGACAGTAGCAATCAGCCCCAGCATTTT. Amino acid sequence: CASSQDSSNQPQHF.

V gene TRBV11-3 combines with J gene TRBJ2-2; tentatively, D is TRBD1 (7 bases). The CDR3 is made up of 13 amino acids. Trimming took 8 bases from V and 5 from J, leaving 12 bases between them. Germline CDR1 reads SGHNT; CDR2 reads YENEEA. The CDR3 DNA reads TGTGCCAGCCGGGCAGGGGGGACCGGGGAGCTGTTTTTT. It translates to CASRAGGTGELFF.

This chain joins TRBV27 and TRBJ2-7; TRBD2 might be the D (5 bases). The V end was cut by 0 bases, the J end by 0 bases, with 12 bases between. The CDR3 has 16 residues. Germline values: CDR1 MNHEY, CDR2 SMNVEV (reference sequence). CDR3 sequence (DNA): TGTGCCAGCAGTTTATCATATCAGCGGAGCTCCTACGAGCAGTACTTC. It is translated as CASSLSYQRSSYEQYF.

V is TRBV4-3 and J is TRBJ2-7; D might be TRBD2 (6 bases). The CDR3 is 12 amino acids. V was clipped by 8 bases and J by 0 bases, with 8 bases between them. Per the germline V gene, CDR1 is LGHNA and CDR2 is YSLEER. Written as DNA, the CDR3 is TGCGCCAGCGGGGACTCCTCCTACGAGCAGTACTTC. Amino acid sequence: CASGDSSYEQYF.

The chain is built from TRBV2 and TRBJ1-2, with TRBD1 matching over 7 bases. Germline V gene sequence: CDR1 SNHLY, CDR2 FYNNEI. J gave up 4 bases and V 5 bases, and 7 bases lay outside the gene matches. The CDR3 length is 14 residues. The DNA for the CDR3 is TGTGCCAGCAGTCTCACAGGGGACGGCTATGGCTACACCTTC. This sequence encodes CASSLTGDGYGYTF.

The chain uses TRBV7-9 and TRBJ1-1, with D tentatively TRBD1 (5 bases). From germline, CDR1 is SEHNR and CDR2 FQNEAQ (reference sequence). This CDR3 is 13 amino acids long. V was pared by 5 bases and J by 4 bases, with 11 bases between. As DNA, the CDR3 is TGTGCCAGCAGCCAGCTGGGGGGCACTGAAGCTTTCTTT. Amino acids: CASSQLGGTEAFF.

The chain employs TRBV4-3 and TRBJ2-3; maybe TRBD2 (6 bases). The CDR3 is 16 amino acids. With 1 base removed from V and 5 bases from J, the gap between germline ends came to 16 bases. From germline, CDR1 is LGHNA and CDR2 YSLEER. The CDR3 DNA is TGCGCCAGCAGCCAAGTCTCCGCATGGGGAGGAGATACGCAGTATTTT. Its protein product is CASSQVSAWGGDTQYF.

This clone was seen only a few times. The chain has TRBV28 and TRBJ2-7; D might be TRBD1 (6 bases). This CDR3 is 15 amino acids long. Germline CDR1 is MDHEN and CDR2 is SYDVKM. Trimming took 6 bases from V and 5 from J, leaving 20 bases between them. Written as DNA, the CDR3 is TGTGCCAGCAGCCCTACGTGGACAGCTTCCAACGAGCAGTACTTC. As protein: CASSPTWTASNEQYF.

V is TRBV6-6 and J is TRBJ1-3; TRBD1 agrees at 7 bases. Germline lookup yields CDR1 MNHNY and CDR2 SVGAGI (reference sequence). Trimming at V came to 5 bases and at J to 1 base, leaving 11 bases not matched to a gene. The CDR3 totals 17 residues. The CDR3 loop is CASSRGRTGISGNTIYF. The CDR3 region has the DNA TGTGCCAGCAGTCGGGGTCGGACAGGTATATCTGGAAACACCATATATTTT.

The V gene is TRBV19, the J gene TRBJ1-2; D is undetermined. The V end lost 3 bases, the J end lost 8 bases, and 10 bases lay between the germline ends. Germline V CDR1 and CDR2: LNHDA, SQIVND (reference sequence). The CDR3 extends over 12 amino acids. The CDR3 DNA reads TGTGCCAGTAGTATCTTCGGCGGGGGCTACACCTTC. Its translation is CASSIFGGGYTF.

J is TRBJ1-1 and V is TRBV19; D is ambiguous. The CDR3 contains 15 residues. Trimming shortened V by 5 bases and J by 0 bases, and 13 bases separated the two germline ends. CDR1 is LNHDA and CDR2 is SQIVND in the germline V gene (reference sequence). The CDR3 reads CASSGGRPLNTEAFF. CDR3 coding DNA: TGTGCCAGTAGTGGAGGCCGGCCCCTGAACACTGAAGCTTTCTTT.

The chain employs TRBV6-2 or TRBV6-3 and TRBJ2-3, with 8 bases identical to TRBD2. This CDR3 contains 14 residues. Germline values: CDR1 MNHEY, CDR2 SVGEGT. With 5 bases clipped from V and 0 bases from J, the junction kept 1 base outside the gene matches. In nucleotides, the CDR3 is TGTGCCAGCAGTACGGGAGGGAGCACAGATACGCAGTATTTT. Translation: CASSTGGSTDTQYF.

This chain links TRBV2 with TRBJ1-6, with 10 bases that match TRBD1. V lost 2 bases to trimming and J lost 7 bases; unmatched junction nucleotides: 11. Germline CDR1 is SNHLY and CDR2 is FYNNEI. The CDR3 covers 18 residues. The CDR3 DNA is TGTGCCAGCAGTGAACCGCTTTCCCAGGGACAGGGGAATTCACCCCTCCACTTT. Its protein product is CASSEPLSQGQGNSPLHF.

This chain links TRBV5-4 with TRBJ2-7; TRBD2 is a possible D gene (6 bases). V was clipped by 2 bases and J by 6 bases, with 24 bases between them. The CDR3 sequence is 17 residues long. CDR1 is SGHNT, CDR2 YYREEE, per germline (reference sequence). The CDR3 region is CASSLGVLVDVGGEQYF. DNA of the CDR3: TGTGCCAGCAGCTTAGGGGTCTTGGTGGACGTCGGGGGCGAGCAGTACTTC.

The gene calls are TRBV28 and TRBJ2-5, with 7 bases matching TRBD2. Germline loops: CDR1 MDHEN, CDR2 SYDVKM. The V segment lost 6 bases and the J segment 4 bases; nucleotides outside the gene matches: 11. This CDR3 has 15 amino acids. CDR3 in amino acids: CASSGGMGVTETQYF. In DNA form, the CDR3 reads TGTGCCAGCAGCGGGGGGATGGGGGTAACAGAGACCCAGTACTTC.

V usage is TRBV4-3 and J usage is TRBJ2-7; 9 bases map to TRBD1. J was trimmed by 6 bases and V by 4 bases; bases with no gene match: 10. The CDR3 is made up of 15 amino acids. Germline V gene sequence: CDR1 LGHNA, CDR2 YSLEER. CDR3 in DNA: TGCGCCAGCAGCCCAGAACCGGGACAGGGATTCGAGCAGTACTTC. This gives the protein CASSPEPGQGFEQYF.

CDR3 sequence: CASSQLQGGDTEAFF. In DNA form, the CDR3 reads TGTGCCAGCTCACAACTACAGGGGGGGGACACTGAAGCTTTCTTT. V usage is TRBV18 and J usage is TRBJ1-1, with 8 bases identical to TRBD1. The CDR3 runs 15 residues. In germline, CDR1 is KGHSH, CDR2 LQKENI. The V and J ends lost 4 bases and 3 bases, in that order; junction bases with no gene match: 7.